These 22 T cell receptor beta chains share one sample of origin, sequenced in a study of blood T cell repertoires in COVID-19. TCRdb's table, derived via immunoSEQ multiplex PCR, lists solely in-frame clones and lacks some. Altogether 200,000 or so clones are present, around 90% being singletons, with the ten largest covering 11%. The sample consisted of PBMCs or T cells enriched from blood (not recorded which). All receptors come from a young man who had recovered from COVID-19.

V gene TRBV2 combines with J gene TRBJ2-1, with TRBD2 matching over 10 bases. This CDR3 contains 15 residues. The V gene end was trimmed by 5 bases and the J gene end by 9 bases; junction bases not matched to a gene: 10. CDR1 SNHLY and CDR2 FYNNEI come from the germline V gene. CDR3 residues: CASSLVSGGAGEQFF. The CDR3 DNA is TGTGCCAGCAGTTTAGTGAGCGGGGGGGCCGGTGAGCAGTTCTTC.

The V and J genes are TRBV9 and TRBJ2-3; 9 nucleotides agree with TRBD2. Looked up from germline, CDR1 is SGDLS and CDR2 is YYNGEE. The CDR3 extends over 15 amino acids. V lost 0 bases, J lost 7 bases, and 6 bases stayed unmatched. CDR3 in DNA: TGTGCCAGCAGCGTAGGTAGCGGGGGTCGGTATACGCAGTATTTT. Protein sequence: CASSVGSGGRYTQYF. The entire variable domain, with the rest obtained from reference TRBV9 and TRBJ2-3, is as follows: DSGVTQTPKHLITATGQRVTLRCSPRSGDLSVYWYQQSLDQGLQFLIQYYNGEERAKGNILERFSAQQFPDLHSELNLSSLELGDSALYFCASSVGSGGRYTQYFGPGTRLTVL.

This clone was observed once. The genes are TRBV4-2 and TRBJ1-5; no reliable D call. V was cut by 0 bases and J by 4 bases, with 4 bases left in between. Germline CDR1 LGHNA, CDR2 YNFKEQ. The CDR3 length is 13 residues. The CDR3 here is CASSQDMNQPQHF. CDR3 DNA sequence: TGTGCCAGCAGCCAAGATATGAATCAGCCCCAGCATTTT.

The table lists this clone with a count of one. This sequence joins TRBV18 and TRBJ1-2, with D unresolved. Trimming cost V 2 bases and J 4 bases, with 11 bases left between them. The CDR3 runs 14 residues. Germline-derived CDR1 and CDR2 are KGHSH and LQKENI. In DNA form, the CDR3 reads TGTGCCAGCTCACCAACCGACACCCCCTATGGCTACACCTTC. Its translation: CASSPTDTPYGYTF.

The rearrangement links TRBV7-2 to TRBJ2-1; the match to TRBD2 covers 8 bases. CDR1 and CDR2 (germline): SGHTA, FQGNSA. There are 16 residues in the CDR3. The V and J ends lost 1 base and 8 bases, in that order; junction bases with no gene match: 10. CDR3 in amino acids: CASSLGPGGLGDEQFF. CDR3 coding DNA: TGTGCCAGCAGCTTAGGGCCGGGAGGGTTAGGGGATGAGCAGTTCTTC. Drawing the rest from reference TRBV7-2 and TRBJ2-1, the complete variable domain is GAGVSQSPSNKVTEKGKDVELRCDPISGHTALYWYRQSLGQGLEFLIYFQGNSAPDKSGLPSDRFSAERTGGSVSTLTIQRTQQEDSAVYLCASSLGPGGLGDEQFFGPGTRLTVL.

The V and J genes are TRBV10-3 and TRBJ2-4, with D possibly TRBD2 on 6 matching bases. V gave up 2 bases and J gave up 3 bases, with 14 bases separating them. The CDR3 spans 16 residues. In germline, CDR1 is ENHRY, CDR2 SYGVKD. The CDR3 bases are TGTGCCATCAGTGAGGGTGGAAATAGCGGCAAAAACATTCAGTACTTC. Protein sequence: CAISEGGNSGKNIQYF.

V usage is TRBV4-1 and J usage is TRBJ1-3; D might be TRBD1 (5 bases). The CDR3 spans 19 residues. Trimming pared 3 bases from V and 0 bases from J, leaving 21 bases between. Germline CDR1 is MGHRA and CDR2 is YSYEKL. The CDR3 coding sequence is TGCGCCAGCAGCCAGCCTCCCTTCACAGGACTAAGCTCTGGAAACACCATATATTTT. The encoded protein is CASSQPPFTGLSSGNTIYF.

In this sample, this clone turned up once. This rearrangement joins TRBV10-3 to TRBJ1-1, with D possibly matching TRBD1 (5 bases). Trimming removed 6 bases at V and 4 bases at J, with 18 bases between. In germline, CDR1 is ENHRY, CDR2 SYGVKD. The CDR3 is made up of 15 amino acids. The CDR3 nucleotides read TGTGCCATCAGAAACTGGACCGGGGGGGGCACTGAAGCTTTCTTT. Amino acid sequence: CAIRNWTGGGTEAFF.

The chain employs TRBV7-2 and TRBJ1-2; a weak D match, TRBD1 (5 bases). Germline CDR1 and CDR2: SGHTA and FQGNSA. The germline V and J ends were trimmed by 2 bases and 4 bases, with 14 bases remaining between them. The CDR3 contains 15 residues. The CDR3 region has the DNA TGTGCCAGCAGCTTATCACAGGAGAAGATCTATGGCTACACCTTC. Its protein product is CASSLSQEKIYGYTF.

This sequence joins TRBV7-9 and TRBJ2-2; D possibly corresponds to TRBD1 (5 bases). Germline loops: CDR1 SEHNR, CDR2 FQNEAQ (reference sequence). CDR3 size: 16 residues. Trimming took 3 bases from V and 4 from J, leaving 15 bases between them. The CDR3 here is CASSFPRESATGELFF. CDR3 bases: TGTGCCAGCAGCTTCCCCAGGGAATCGGCCACCGGGGAGCTGTTTTTT.

CDR3 coding DNA: TGTGCCAGCAGTCCCTGGGGACAGGGGACACCCCTCCACTTT. Its protein is CASSPWGQGTPLHF. This chain links TRBV28 with TRBJ1-6, with 10 bases identical to TRBD1. The CDR3 runs to 14 residues. The germline gives CDR1 MDHEN, CDR2 SYDVKM. Trimming cost V 5 bases and J 11 bases; bases outside gene matches: 6.

The chain joins TRBV10-3 to TRBJ1-1; D remains unclear. The CDR3 spans 13 residues. V was clipped by 7 bases and J by 0 bases, with 9 bases between them. The germline gives CDR1 ENHRY, CDR2 SYGVKD. In nucleotides, the CDR3 is TGTGCCATCACTGCAGGCCTGAACACTGAAGCTTTCTTT. Translated: CAITAGLNTEAFF.

This clone appeared a single time. V gene TRBV27 combines with J gene TRBJ1-5, with D hard to call. Germline lookup yields CDR1 MNHEY and CDR2 SMNVEV (reference sequence). Trimming took 2 bases from V and 7 from J, leaving 9 bases between them. The length of the CDR3 is 13 residues. The CDR3 sequence: CASSLNLGQPQHF. The CDR3 nucleotides are TGTGCCAGCAGTTTAAACCTCGGGCAGCCCCAGCATTTT.

As DNA, the CDR3 is TGTGCCAGCAGTTCCTCCCATCAGCCCCAGCATTTT. Residues: CASSSSHQPQHF. The rearrangement uses TRBV12-3 or TRBV12-4 and TRBJ1-5; D remains ambiguous. There are 12 residues in the CDR3. Trimming took off 4 bases at V and 5 bases at J, with 6 bases between the two ends.

The chain is built from TRBV12-3 or TRBV12-4 and TRBJ1-6; 7 bases agree with TRBD1. V lost 6 bases to trimming and J lost 8 bases; unmatched junction nucleotides: 4. The CDR3 is made up of 13 amino acids. This CDR3 is CASSPRGDSPLHF. CDR3 coding DNA: TGTGCCAGCAGCCCCAGGGGGGATTCACCCCTCCACTTT.

The chain uses TRBV6-5 and TRBJ1-5; D gene ambiguous. Looked up from germline, CDR1 is MNHEY and CDR2 is SVGAGI. The CDR3 consists of 13 residues. V was cut by 6 bases and J by 4 bases, with 10 bases left in between. CDR3 sequence: CASSLQENQPQHF. CDR3 bases: TGTGCCAGCAGCCTCCAAGAGAATCAGCCCCAGCATTTT.

The V call is TRBV28, the J call TRBJ1-2; TRBD1 aligns across 9 bases. The CDR3 totals 14 residues. Germline assignment: CDR1 MDHEN and CDR2 SYDVKM. After removal of 6 bases from V and 6 bases from J, the junction contained 8 bases not matched to a gene. For the CDR3, the DNA is TGTGCCAGCAGGGCGACCGGGACAGGGAATGGCTACACCTTC. Translating gives CASRATGTGNGYTF.

The chain carries TRBV30 and TRBJ2-7; TRBD1 aligns across 9 bases. This CDR3 comprises 14 residues. Trimming cost V 2 bases and J 3 bases; bases outside gene matches: 5. The germline gives CDR1 GTSNPN, CDR2 SVGIG (reference sequence). CDR3 DNA sequence: TGTGCCTGGAGTCCTCGGGACAGGGTCTACGAGCAGTACTTC. Its translation is CAWSPRDRVYEQYF. Filled out from reference TRBV30 and TRBJ2-7, the complete variable domain reads SQTIHQWPATLVQPVGSPLSLECTVEGTSNPNLYWYRQAAGRGLQLLFYSVGIGQISSEVPQNLSASRPQDRQFILSSKKLLLSDSGFYLCAWSPRDRVYEQYFGPGTRLTVT.

The CDR3 DNA reads TGTGCCAGCAGCCCAGACAACCTTAGCAATCAGCCCCAGCATTTT. Translated: CASSPDNLSNQPQHF. This chain connects TRBV7-2 to TRBJ1-5, with D uncertain. This CDR3 has 15 residues. Germline V gene data show CDR1 as SGHTA and CDR2 as FQGNSA. Trimming cost V 5 bases and J 0 bases, with 11 bases left between them.

The rearrangement joins TRBV7-2 to TRBJ2-7; TRBD2 aligns across 8 bases. CDR1 and CDR2 (germline): SGHTA, FQGNSA. Trimming cost V 1 base and J 8 bases; bases outside gene matches: 16. This CDR3 is 17 amino acids long. CDR3 sequence (DNA): TGTGCCAGCAGCTTAGGAGGCGGTAGCGGGATCTTCGGAAAGCAGTACTTC. Translating gives CASSLGGGSGIFGKQYF.

This chain connects TRBV4-2 to TRBJ2-7, with TRBD2 matching over 10 bases. This CDR3 is 15 amino acids long. Germline CDR1 LGHNA, CDR2 YNFKEQ. J gave up 6 bases and V 0 bases, and 5 bases lay outside the gene matches. CDR3 sequence reads: CASSQDPLAGGEQYF. The CDR3 coding sequence is TGTGCCAGCAGCCAAGATCCATTAGCGGGAGGCGAGCAGTACTTC.

V gene TRBV19 combines with J gene TRBJ1-2; TRBD1 matches at 7 bases. The V and J ends lost 5 bases and 4 bases, in that order; junction bases with no gene match: 7. Germline-derived CDR1 and CDR2 are LNHDA and SQIVND (reference sequence). The length of the CDR3 is 14 residues. The DNA of the CDR3 is TGTGCCAGTAGTTTCCCGACAGGGTTCTATGGCTACACCTTC. Translating it yields CASSFPTGFYGYTF.